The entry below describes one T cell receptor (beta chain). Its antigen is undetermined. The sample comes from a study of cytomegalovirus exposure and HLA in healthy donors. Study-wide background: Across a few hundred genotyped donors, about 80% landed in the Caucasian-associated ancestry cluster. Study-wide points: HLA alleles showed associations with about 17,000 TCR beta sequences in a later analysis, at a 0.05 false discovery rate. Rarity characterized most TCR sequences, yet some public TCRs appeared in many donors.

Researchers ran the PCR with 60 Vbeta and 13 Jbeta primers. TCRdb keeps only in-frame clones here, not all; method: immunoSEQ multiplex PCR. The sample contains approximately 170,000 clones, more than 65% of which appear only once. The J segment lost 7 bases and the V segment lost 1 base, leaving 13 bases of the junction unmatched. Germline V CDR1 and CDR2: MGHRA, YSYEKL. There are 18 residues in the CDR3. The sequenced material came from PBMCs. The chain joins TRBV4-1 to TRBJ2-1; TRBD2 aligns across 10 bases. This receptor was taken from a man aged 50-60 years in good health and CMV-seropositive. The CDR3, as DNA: TGCGCCAGCAGCCAAGTCAGTGGTCCGAGCGGGAGGGTAAATGAGCAGTTCTTC. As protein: CASSQVSGPSGRVNEQFF.